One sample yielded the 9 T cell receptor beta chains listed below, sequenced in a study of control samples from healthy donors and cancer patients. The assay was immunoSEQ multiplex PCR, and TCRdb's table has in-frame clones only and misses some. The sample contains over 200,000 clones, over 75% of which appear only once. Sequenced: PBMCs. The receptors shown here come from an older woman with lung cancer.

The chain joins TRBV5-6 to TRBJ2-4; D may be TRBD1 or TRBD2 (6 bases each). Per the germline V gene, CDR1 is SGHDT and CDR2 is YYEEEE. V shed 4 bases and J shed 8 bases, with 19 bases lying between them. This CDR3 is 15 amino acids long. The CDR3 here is CASSRSARGEDIQYF. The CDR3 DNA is TGTGCCAGCAGCCGGTCGGCGAGGGGGGAGGACATTCAGTACTTC. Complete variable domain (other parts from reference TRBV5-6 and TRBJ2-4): DAGVTQSPTHLIKTRGQQVTLRCSPKSGHDTVSWYQQALGQGPQFIFQYYEEEERQRGNFPDRFSGHQFPNYSSELNVNALLLGDSALYLCASSRSARGEDIQYFGAGTRLSVL.

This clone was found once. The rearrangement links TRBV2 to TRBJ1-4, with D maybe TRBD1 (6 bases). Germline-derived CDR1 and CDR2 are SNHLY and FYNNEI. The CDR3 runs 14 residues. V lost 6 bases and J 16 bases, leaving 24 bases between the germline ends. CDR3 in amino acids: CASSAGTQRGQGFF. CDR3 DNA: TGTGCCAGCAGCGCCGGGACACAAAGGGGCCAAGGGTTTTTT.

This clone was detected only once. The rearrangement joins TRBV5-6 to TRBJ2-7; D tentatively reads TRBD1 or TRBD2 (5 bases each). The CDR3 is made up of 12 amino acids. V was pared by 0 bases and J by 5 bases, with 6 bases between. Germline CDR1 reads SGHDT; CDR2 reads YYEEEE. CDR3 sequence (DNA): TGTGCCAGCAGCTTGGGAGGGGACGAGCAGTACTTC. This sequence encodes CASSLGGDEQYF.

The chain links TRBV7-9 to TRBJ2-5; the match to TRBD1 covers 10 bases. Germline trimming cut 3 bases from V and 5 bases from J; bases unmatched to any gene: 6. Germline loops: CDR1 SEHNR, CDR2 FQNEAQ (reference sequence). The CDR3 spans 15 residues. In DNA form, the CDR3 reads TGTGCCAGCAGCTTGATTGGACAGGGGGTGGAGACCCAGTACTTC. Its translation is CASSLIGQGVETQYF.

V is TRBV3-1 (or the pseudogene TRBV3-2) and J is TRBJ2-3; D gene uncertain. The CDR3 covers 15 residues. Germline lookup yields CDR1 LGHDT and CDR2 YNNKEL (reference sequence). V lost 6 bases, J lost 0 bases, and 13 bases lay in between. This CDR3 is CASSLSSFSTDTQYF. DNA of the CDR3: TGTGCCAGCAGTCTCAGTTCTTTTAGCACAGATACGCAGTATTTT.

This CDR3 reads CSVATGMGTEAFF. Here the CDR3 DNA reads TGCAGCGTTGCGACAGGGATGGGCACTGAAGCTTTCTTT. The genes are TRBV29-1 and TRBJ1-1, with 7 bases that match TRBD1. Trimming took 4 bases from V and 4 from J; bases not matched to a gene: 6. The germline gives CDR1 SQVTM, CDR2 ANQGSEA. The CDR3 loop spans 13 amino acids.

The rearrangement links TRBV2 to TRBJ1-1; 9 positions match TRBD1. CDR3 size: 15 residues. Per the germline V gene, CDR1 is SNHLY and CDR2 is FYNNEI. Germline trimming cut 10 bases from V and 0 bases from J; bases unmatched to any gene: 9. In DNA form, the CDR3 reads TGTGCCAAAAACAGGGGGCCGCTCGTGAACACTGAAGCTTTCTTT. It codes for CAKNRGPLVNTEAFF.

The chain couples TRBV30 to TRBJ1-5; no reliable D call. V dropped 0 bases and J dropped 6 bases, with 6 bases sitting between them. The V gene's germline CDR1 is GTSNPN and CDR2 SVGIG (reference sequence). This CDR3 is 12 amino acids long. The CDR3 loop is CAWSVGSQPQHF. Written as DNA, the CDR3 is TGTGCCTGGAGTGTAGGTTCTCAGCCCCAGCATTTT.

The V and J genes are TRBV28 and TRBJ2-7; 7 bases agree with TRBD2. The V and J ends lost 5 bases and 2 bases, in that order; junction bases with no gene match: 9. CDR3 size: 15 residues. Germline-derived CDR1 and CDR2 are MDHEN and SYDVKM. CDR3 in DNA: TGTGCCAGCAGTCCCGGGGGAGGGCCTGCCTACGAGCAGTACTTC. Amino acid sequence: CASSPGGGPAYEQYF.